Described below is a single TCR beta chain sequence and its context. The sample is drawn from a study of CD8 T cells in Susac syndrome. Germline V CDR1 and CDR2: MNHEY, SVGAGI. The CDR3 loop spans 13 amino acids. J was trimmed by 5 bases and V by 1 base; bases with no gene match: 2. Random-hexamer reverse transcription was applied to roughly 0.5 to 1 ug RNA. TCRdb reanalysed the immunoSEQ multiplex PCR reads using MiXCR and keeps one entry per CDR3 protein. The repertoire holds about 300,000 distinct CDR3 sequences, approximately 90% seen once, with about 0.07% in the top ten. The multiple sclerosis controls comprised treatment-naive patients whose relapsing-remitting disease was stable or active.

Specimen: CD4+ T cells from PBMCs. This sequence originates from a human donor with multiple sclerosis. The V gene is TRBV6-5, the J gene TRBJ2-7; 7 bases align to TRBD1. The CDR3 spells CASSYWQGDEQYF. The CDR3 nucleotides read TGTGCCAGCAGTTACTGGCAGGGGGACGAGCAGTACTTC.